This record concerns one T cell receptor (beta chain) sequence. As yet, its antigen is unknown. This sample stems from a study of cytomegalovirus exposure and HLA in healthy donors. Across the study: As released early, the data held 85 million to 95 million unique TCRs from HLA-typed donors.

The V end lost 1 base, the J end lost 7 bases, and 6 bases lay between the germline ends. This CDR3 region has 12 residues. Germline V lookup: CDR1 SGHRS, CDR2 YFSETQ. The study's findings and limits: Compared with the roughly 700-donor mean, an Asian-associated ancestry cluster reportedly had fewer N-insertions, according to a later analysis. Within the data, a cluster of highly shared sequence variants was likely a sequencing artifact.

It was with 60 Vbeta and 13 Jbeta primers that the PCR ran. Clones were sequenced by immunoSEQ multiplex PCR, and TCRdb holds only the in-frame ones, with some missing. The repertoire table contains roughly 200,000 clones. This cohort consisted of healthy bone marrow donors. The chain carries TRBV5-1 and TRBJ2-1; D ambiguous. Sequencing was carried out using PBMCs. The sequence came from a girl aged 2 to 10 in good health and CMV-seropositive. The CDR3 loop is CASSLLLNEQFF. The DNA of the CDR3 is TGCGCCAGCAGCTTGTTATTAAATGAGCAGTTCTTC.